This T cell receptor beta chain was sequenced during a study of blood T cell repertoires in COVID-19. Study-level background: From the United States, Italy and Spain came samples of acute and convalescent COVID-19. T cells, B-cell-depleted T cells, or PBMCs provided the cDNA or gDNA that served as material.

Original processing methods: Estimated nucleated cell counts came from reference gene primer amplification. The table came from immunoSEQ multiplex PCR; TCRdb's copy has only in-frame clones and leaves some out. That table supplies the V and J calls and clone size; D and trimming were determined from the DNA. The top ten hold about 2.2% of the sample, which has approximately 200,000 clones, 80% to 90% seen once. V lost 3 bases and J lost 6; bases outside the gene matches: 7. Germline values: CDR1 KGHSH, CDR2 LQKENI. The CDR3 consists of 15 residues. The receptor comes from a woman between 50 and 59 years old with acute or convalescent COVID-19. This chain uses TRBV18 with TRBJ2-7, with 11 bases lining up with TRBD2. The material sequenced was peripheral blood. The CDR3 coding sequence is TGTGCCAGCTCACCGGGTAGCGGGAGGGCTCTCGAGCAGTACTTC. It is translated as CASSPGSGRALEQYF.